The clone carrying this T cell receptor beta chain was seen a handful of times. The target antigen is unknown. This entry is derived from a study of blood T cells in healthy people across ages. Study-level information: The template switching approach captured approximately one barcoded beta molecule for every two T cells.

Alongside a J-beta primer mix, a sample-barcoded 5' primer served in a second PCR lasting roughly 6 to 11 cycles. TCRdb re-analysed the 5' RACE reads in MiXCR, keeping a single row per CDR3 protein. The table has 1.5 million to 2 million distinct CDR3 sequences, 28% seen once. Trimming pared 4 bases from V and 0 bases from J, leaving 13 bases between. Germline V gene sequence: CDR1 SGHRS, CDR2 YFSETQ. The CDR3 extends over 15 amino acids. Study-wide results and caveats: The long-lived group displayed more naive CD4+ cells, plus higher diversity, than the aged donors did. The diversity estimates, figures obtained from one million T cells, were considered underestimates.

This TCR came from a woman in her 30s in good health. This chain joins TRBV5-1 and TRBJ1-2; D is unresolved. The sample consisted of blood. The CDR3 sequence: CASSREDGANYGYTF. The DNA of the CDR3 is TGCGCCAGCAGCAGGGAAGACGGAGCTAACTATGGCTACACCTTC. The full variable domain, with the rest looked up from reference TRBV5-1 and TRBJ1-2, is KAGVTQTPRYLIKTRGQQVTLSCSPISGHRSVSWYQQTPGQGLQFLFEYFSETQRNKGNFPGRFSGRQFSNSRSEMNVSTLELGDSALYLCASSREDGANYGYTFGSGTRLTVV.